This T cell receptor (beta chain) was observed in a study of radiation and T cells in renal cell carcinoma. The study's findings and limits: Baseline intratumoral clonotype presence is unknown without pretreatment biopsies.

Time point described: blood 4 weeks post-SBRT, at nephrectomy. Described treatment: 15 Gy SBRT to primary tumor, nephrectomy 4 weeks later. Nephrectomy followed 15 Gy stereotactic body radiation by 4 weeks. After SBRT, blood was collected at 2 and 4 weeks, plus baseline. The CDR3 is 16 residues long. V lost 10 bases and J 1 base, leaving 22 bases between the germline ends. Germline values: CDR1 SNHLY, CDR2 FYNNEI. Sequencing was performed with immunoSEQ multiplex PCR; in TCRdb, only in-frame clones are kept and a portion is missing. Of 60,000 to 95,000 clones in the sample, 70% to 90% were seen once. Details on this clone: The antigen remains undetermined.

The sequence derives from a woman aged 60-70 years with renal cell carcinoma. The specimen was blood, collected from a patient whose treatment included radiotherapy and nephrectomy. This chain joins TRBV2 and TRBJ1-1; TRBD1 is a possible D gene (5 bases). CDR3 coding DNA: TGTGCCACCACATGGGGCCCCCCTTCTTCGAACACTGAAGCTTTCTTT. Encoded protein: CATTWGPPSSNTEAFF.